This T cell receptor (beta chain) was found in a study of cytomegalovirus exposure and HLA in healthy donors. Study outcomes and limitations: Most TCR beta V segments were productive about 90% or about 30% of the time in an earlier analysis.

The CDR3 contains 16 residues. PCR involved 60 Vbeta and 13 Jbeta primers. Produced via immunoSEQ multiplex PCR; TCRdb's table is partial and in-frame only. Among about 130,000 clones listed, roughly 88% were seen once. With regard to this clone: Its target is not known.

This chain joins TRBV21-1 and TRBJ1-2; TRBD1 reflects the table's D call only, with no check against the DNA. TRBV21-1 is recorded as a pseudogene. The sequenced sample was PBMCs. This TCR derives from a man over 45 in good health and CMV-seronegative. CDR3 amino acids: CASSKGLFKANYGYTF. The DNA of the CDR3 is TGTGCCAGCAGCAAAGGGCTGTTCAAAGCTAACTATGGCTACACCTTC.